This TCR beta chain was profiled in a study of CD8 T cells in Susac syndrome. General study results and limits: It was acknowledged in the study that its TCR sequencing and HLA analysis involved a relatively small number of individuals.

Random hexamers primed reverse transcription of 0.5 to 1 ug RNA. Amplification of TCR beta CDR3 by immunoSEQ multiplex PCR spanned 54 Vbeta and 13 Jbeta. A single record per CDR3 protein comes from TCRdb applying MiXCR to the immunoSEQ multiplex PCR reads. The sample includes about 250,000 distinct CDR3 sequences, 80% to 95% of them seen just once. This CDR3 has 17 residues. The ends lost 4 bases at V and 3 bases at J; junction bases unmatched: 7. Concerning this clonotype: Its matching antigen is unknown.

Sequencing of TCR beta was performed on blood CD8+ and CD4+ T cells. Negative isolation was used for CD8+ and CD4+ T cells, and FACS enrichment was applied to TEMRA cells. The TCR comes from a human donor with multiple sclerosis. The sequencing input was CD4+ T cells from PBMCs. V and J are TRBV6-7 and TRBJ2-2; 11 positions match TRBD2. TRBV6-7 is identified as an open reading frame with a role that is uncertain. CDR3 amino acids: CASSSPLAGGDTGELFF. CDR3 in DNA: TGTGCCAGCAGTTCCCCCCTAGCGGGAGGCGACACCGGGGAGCTGTTTTTT.